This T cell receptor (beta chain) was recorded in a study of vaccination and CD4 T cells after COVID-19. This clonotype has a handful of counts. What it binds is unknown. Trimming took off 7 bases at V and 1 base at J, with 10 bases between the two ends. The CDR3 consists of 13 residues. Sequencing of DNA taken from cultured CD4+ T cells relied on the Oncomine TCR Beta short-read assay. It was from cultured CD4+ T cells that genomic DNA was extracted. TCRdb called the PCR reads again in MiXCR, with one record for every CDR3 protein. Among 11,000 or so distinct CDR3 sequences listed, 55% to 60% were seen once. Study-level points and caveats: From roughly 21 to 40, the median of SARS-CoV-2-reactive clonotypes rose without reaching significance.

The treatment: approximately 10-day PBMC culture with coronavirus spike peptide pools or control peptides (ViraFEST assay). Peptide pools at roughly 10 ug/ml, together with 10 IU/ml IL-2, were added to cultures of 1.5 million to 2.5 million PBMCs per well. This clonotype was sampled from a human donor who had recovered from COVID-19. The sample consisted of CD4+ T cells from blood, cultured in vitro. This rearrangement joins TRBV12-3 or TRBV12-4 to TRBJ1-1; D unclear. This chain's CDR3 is CASTLQRNTEAFF. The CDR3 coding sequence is TGTGCCAGCACCCTGCAAAGGAACACTGAAGCTTTCTTT.